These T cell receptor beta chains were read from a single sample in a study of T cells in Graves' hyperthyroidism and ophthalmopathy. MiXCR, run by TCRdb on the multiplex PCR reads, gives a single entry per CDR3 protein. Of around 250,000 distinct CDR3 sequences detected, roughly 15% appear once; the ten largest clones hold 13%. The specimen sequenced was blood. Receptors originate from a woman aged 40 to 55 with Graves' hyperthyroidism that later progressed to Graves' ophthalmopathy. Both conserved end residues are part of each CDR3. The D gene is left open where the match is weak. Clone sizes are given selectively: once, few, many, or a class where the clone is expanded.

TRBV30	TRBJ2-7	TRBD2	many	CAWGGRAYEQYF	TGTGCCTGGGGGGGGAGGGCCTACGAGCAGTACTTC
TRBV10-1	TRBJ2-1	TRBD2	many	CASSEPGGNNEQFF	TGCGCCAGCAGTGAGCCGGGGGGTAACAATGAGCAGTTCTTC
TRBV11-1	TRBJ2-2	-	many	CASSLAHIDTGELFF	TGTGCCAGCAGCTTAGCACATATAGACACCGGGGAGCTGTTTTTT
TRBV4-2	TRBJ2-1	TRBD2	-	CASTHLGLADYSSYNEQFF	TGTGCCAGCACCCACCTGGGACTAGCTGATTATAGCTCCTACAATGAGCAGTTCTTC
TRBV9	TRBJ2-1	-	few	CASSGLPYNEQFF	TGTGCCAGCAGCGGGTTACCCTACAATGAGCAGTTCTTC
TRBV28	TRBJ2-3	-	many	CASSPQWARSTDTQYF	TGTGCCAGCTCCCCACAATGGGCCAGGAGCACAGATACGCAGTATTTT
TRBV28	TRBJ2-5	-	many	CASRIKRLLGQETQYF	TGTGCCAGCAGAATTAAAAGGCTTTTGGGCCAGGAGACCCAGTACTTC
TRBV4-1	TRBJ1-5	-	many	CASSQEILGNQPQHF	TGCGCCAGCAGCCAAGAGATCTTGGGAAACCAGCCCCAGCATTTT
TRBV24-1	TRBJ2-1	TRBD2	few	CATSDFGGTGTSGAYNEQFF	TGTGCCACCAGTGATTTTGGGGGAACCGGGACTAGCGGGGCTTACAATGAGCAGTTCTTC
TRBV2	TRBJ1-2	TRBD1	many	CASPLVAGGANGYTF	TGTGCCAGCCCCCTAGTAGCAGGGGGCGCAAATGGCTACACCTTC
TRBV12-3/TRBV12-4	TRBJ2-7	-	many	CASKGPPGYEQYF	TGTGCCAGCAAGGGACCTCCAGGTTACGAGCAGTACTTC
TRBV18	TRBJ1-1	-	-	CASSPQGPNTEAFF	TGTGCCAGCTCACCACAGGGGCCGAACACTGAAGCTTTCTTT
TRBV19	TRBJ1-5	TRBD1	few	CASSMAGGQPQHF	TGTGCCAGTAGTATGGCAGGGGGTCAGCCCCAGCATTTT
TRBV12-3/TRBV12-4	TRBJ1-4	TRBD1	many	CASSLQGAGEKLFF	TGTGCCAGCAGCTTACAGGGGGCGGGTGAAAAACTGTTTTTT
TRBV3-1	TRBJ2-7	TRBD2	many	CASSQVAGGYYEQYF	TGTGCCAGCAGCCAAGTAGCGGGAGGCTACTACGAGCAGTACTTC
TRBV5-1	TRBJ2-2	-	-	CASSLDRIAGELFF	TGCGCCAGCAGCTTGGATCGGATCGCCGGGGAGCTGTTTTTT
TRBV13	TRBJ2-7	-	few	CASSLRLSYEQYF	TGTGCCAGCAGCTTGCGTCTCTCCTACGAGCAGTACTTC
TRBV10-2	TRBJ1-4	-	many	CASSDLGYEKLFF	TGCGCCAGCAGTGACTTGGGTTATGAAAAACTGTTTTTT
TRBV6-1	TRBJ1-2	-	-	CASSEYVGHYGYTF	TGTGCCAGCAGTGAATACGTGGGGCACTATGGCTACACCTTC
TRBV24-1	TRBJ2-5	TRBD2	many	CATSDLPTSGSRETQYF	TGTGCCACCAGTGATTTGCCGACTAGCGGGAGTAGGGAGACCCAGTACTTC
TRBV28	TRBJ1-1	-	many	CASSPYSDTGTEAFF	TGTGCCAGCAGCCCCTATAGTGACACGGGCACTGAAGCTTTCTTT
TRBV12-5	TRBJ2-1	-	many	CASGLVLGLEPNEQFF	TGTGCTAGTGGTTTGGTACTAGGCTTGGAGCCCAATGAGCAGTTCTTC
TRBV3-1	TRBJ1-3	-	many	CASSLTGRAGNTIYF	TGTGCCAGCAGCCTGACGGGAAGGGCTGGAAACACCATATATTTT
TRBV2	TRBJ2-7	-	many	CASSDQGAGYEQYF	TGTGCCAGCAGTGATCAAGGGGCCGGCTACGAGCAGTACTTC
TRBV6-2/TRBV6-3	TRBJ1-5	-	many	CASTHFLLAYSNQPQHF	TGTGCCAGCACGCACTTCCTCCTGGCTTATAGCAATCAGCCCCAGCATTTT
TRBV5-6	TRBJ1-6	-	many	CASSLVTAIANSPLHF	TGTGCCAGCAGCTTGGTAACAGCTATCGCTAATTCACCCCTCCACTTT
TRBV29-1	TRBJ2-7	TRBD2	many	CSVGGAGGPYEQYF	TGCAGCGTCGGAGGAGCGGGAGGACCTTACGAGCAGTACTTC
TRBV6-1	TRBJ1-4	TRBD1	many	CASSRDRGPNEKLFF	TGTGCCAGCAGTCGGGACAGGGGTCCCAATGAAAAACTGTTTTTT
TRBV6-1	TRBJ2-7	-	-	CANSIHDHEQYF	TGTGCCAACAGTATACATGACCACGAGCAGTACTTC
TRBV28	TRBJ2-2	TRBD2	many	CASIVAGPNTGELFF	TGTGCCAGCATCGTAGCGGGCCCGAACACCGGGGAGCTGTTTTTT
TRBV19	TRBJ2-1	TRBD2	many	CASISGSSGMYNEQFF	TGTGCCAGTATTTCCGGGTCTAGCGGGATGTACAATGAGCAGTTCTTC
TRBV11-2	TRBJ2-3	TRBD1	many	CASSLTWTGGTSDTQYF	TGTGCCAGCAGCCTGACATGGACAGGGGGCACGTCAGATACGCAGTATTTT
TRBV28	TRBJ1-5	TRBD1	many	CASSGGTGAAYQPQHF	TGTGCCAGCAGTGGCGGGACAGGGGCCGCCTATCAGCCCCAGCATTTT
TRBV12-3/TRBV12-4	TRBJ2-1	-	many	CASSPSAPLNNEQFF	TGTGCCAGCAGCCCGTCGGCTCCCCTAAACAATGAGCAGTTCTTC
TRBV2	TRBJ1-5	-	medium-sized	CASRGREYQPQHF	TGTGCCAGCAGAGGCAGGGAGTATCAGCCCCAGCATTTT
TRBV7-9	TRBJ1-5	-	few	CASSFLLPTGGNQPQHF	TGTGCCAGCAGCTTCCTTCTGCCCACCGGAGGCAATCAGCCCCAGCATTTT
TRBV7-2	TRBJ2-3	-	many	CASSPDYLSTDTQYF	TGTGCCAGCAGCCCGGACTACCTTTCCACAGATACGCAGTATTTT
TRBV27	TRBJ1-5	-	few	CASSLVWGADQPQHF	TGTGCCAGCAGTTTGGTCTGGGGGGCCGATCAGCCCCAGCATTTT
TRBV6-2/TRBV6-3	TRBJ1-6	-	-	CATHRDYNSPLHF	TGTGCCACACACCGGGACTATAATTCACCCCTCCACTTT
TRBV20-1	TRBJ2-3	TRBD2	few	CSGGTSGRASDTQYF	TGCAGTGGAGGTACTAGCGGGAGGGCCTCGGATACGCAGTATTTT
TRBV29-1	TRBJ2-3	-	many	CSVEVWSPDTQYF	TGCAGCGTTGAAGTTTGGTCGCCGGATACGCAGTATTTT
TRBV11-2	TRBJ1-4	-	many	CASSRATGDEKLFF	TGTGCCAGCAGCCGGGCCACGGGGGATGAAAAACTGTTTTTT
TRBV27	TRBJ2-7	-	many	CASSQDSLSYEQYF	TGTGCCAGCAGCCAGGACAGCCTAAGCTACGAGCAGTACTTC
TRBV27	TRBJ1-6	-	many	CASSRTRDSPLHF	TGTGCCAGCAGTCGGACGAGGGACTCACCCCTCCACTTT
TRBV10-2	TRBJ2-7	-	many	CASSDRISYEQYF	TGCGCCAGCAGTGACCGAATCTCCTACGAGCAGTACTTC
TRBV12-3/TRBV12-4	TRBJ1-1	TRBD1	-	CASSPGQARLMNTEAFF	TGTGCCAGCAGTCCGGGACAGGCGAGATTAATGAACACTGAAGCTTTCTTT
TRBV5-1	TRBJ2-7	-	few	CASSLEPGWGYEQYF	TGCGCCAGCAGCTTGGAGCCAGGGTGGGGCTACGAGCAGTACTTC
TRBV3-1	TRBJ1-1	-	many	CASSSRRGWTFF	TGTGCCAGCAGCTCCCGGCGTGGATGGACTTTCTTT
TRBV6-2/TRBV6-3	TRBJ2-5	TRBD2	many	CASVSGLAGLETQYF	TGTGCCAGCGTCTCAGGCCTAGCGGGATTGGAGACCCAGTACTTC
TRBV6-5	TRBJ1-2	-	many	CASSYSAETYGYTF	TGTGCCAGCAGTTACTCGGCCGAGACCTATGGCTACACCTTC
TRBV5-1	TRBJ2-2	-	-	CASSPVTANTGELFF	TGCGCCAGCAGCCCGGTGACAGCGAACACCGGGGAGCTGTTTTTT
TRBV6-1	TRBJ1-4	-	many	CASSEGTVFRYEKLFF	TGTGCCAGCAGTGAAGGGACCGTCTTTCGCTATGAAAAACTGTTTTTT
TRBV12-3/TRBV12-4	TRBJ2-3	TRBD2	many	CASNHLAGISTDTQYF	TGTGCCAGCAACCACCTAGCGGGCATAAGCACAGATACGCAGTATTTT
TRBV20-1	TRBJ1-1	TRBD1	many	CSAIRDSSSNTEAFF	TGCAGTGCTATCCGGGACAGTTCCTCGAACACTGAAGCTTTCTTT
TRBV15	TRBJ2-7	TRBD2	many	CATSGGTSGGKFPAYEQYF	TGTGCCACCAGCGGAGGGACTAGCGGGGGGAAATTCCCCGCCTACGAGCAGTACTTC
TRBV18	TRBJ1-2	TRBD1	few	CASSPTRDRGIRGYTF	TGTGCCAGCTCACCAACTCGGGACAGGGGGATTCGGGGCTACACCTTC
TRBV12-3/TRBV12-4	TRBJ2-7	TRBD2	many	CASSLSSGRAGEQYF	TGTGCCAGCAGTTTAAGCAGCGGGAGGGCGGGAGAGCAGTACTTC